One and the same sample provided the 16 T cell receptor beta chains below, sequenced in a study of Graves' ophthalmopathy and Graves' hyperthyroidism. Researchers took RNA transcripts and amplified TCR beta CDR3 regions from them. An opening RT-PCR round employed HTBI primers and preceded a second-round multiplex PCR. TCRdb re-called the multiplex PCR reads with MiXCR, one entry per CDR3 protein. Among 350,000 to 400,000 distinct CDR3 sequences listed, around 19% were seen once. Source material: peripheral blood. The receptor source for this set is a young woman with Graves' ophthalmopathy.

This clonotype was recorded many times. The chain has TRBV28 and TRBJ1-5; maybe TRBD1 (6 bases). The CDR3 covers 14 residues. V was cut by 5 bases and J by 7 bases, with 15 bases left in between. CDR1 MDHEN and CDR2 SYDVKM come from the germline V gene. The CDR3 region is CASSDTGMVQPQHF. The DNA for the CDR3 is TGTGCCAGCAGTGATACAGGGATGGTACAGCCCCAGCATTTT.

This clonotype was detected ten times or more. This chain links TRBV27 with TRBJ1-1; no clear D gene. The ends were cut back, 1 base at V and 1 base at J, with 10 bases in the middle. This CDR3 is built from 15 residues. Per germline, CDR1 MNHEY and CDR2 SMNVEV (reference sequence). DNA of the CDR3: TGTGCCAGCAGTTTATTTACTCCACGGAACACTGAAGCTTTCTTT. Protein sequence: CASSLFTPRNTEAFF.

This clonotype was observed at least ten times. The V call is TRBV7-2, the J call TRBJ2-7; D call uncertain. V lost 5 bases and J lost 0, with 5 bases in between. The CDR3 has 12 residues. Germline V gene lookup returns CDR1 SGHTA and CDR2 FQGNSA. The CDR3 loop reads CASSIDSYEQYF. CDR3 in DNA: TGTGCCAGCAGCATTGACTCCTACGAGCAGTACTTC.

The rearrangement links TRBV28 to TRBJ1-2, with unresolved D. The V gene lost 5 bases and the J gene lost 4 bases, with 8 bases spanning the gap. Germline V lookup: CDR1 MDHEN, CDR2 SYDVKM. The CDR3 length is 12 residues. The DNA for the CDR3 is TGTGCCAGCAGTAAGAGACCCTATGGCTACACCTTC. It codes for CASSKRPYGYTF.

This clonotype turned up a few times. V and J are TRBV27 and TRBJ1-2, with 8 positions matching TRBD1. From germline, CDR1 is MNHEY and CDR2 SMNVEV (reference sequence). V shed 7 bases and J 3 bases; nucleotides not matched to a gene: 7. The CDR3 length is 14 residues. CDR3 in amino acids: CASKQGGFDYGYTF. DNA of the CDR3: TGTGCCAGCAAACAGGGGGGTTTTGACTATGGCTACACCTTC.

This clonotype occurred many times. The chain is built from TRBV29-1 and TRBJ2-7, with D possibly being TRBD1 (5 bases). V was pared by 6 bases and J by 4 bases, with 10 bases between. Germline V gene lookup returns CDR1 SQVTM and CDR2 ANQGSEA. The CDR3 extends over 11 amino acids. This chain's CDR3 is CSVDDRYEQYF. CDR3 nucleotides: TGCAGCGTCGACGACAGATACGAGCAGTACTTC.

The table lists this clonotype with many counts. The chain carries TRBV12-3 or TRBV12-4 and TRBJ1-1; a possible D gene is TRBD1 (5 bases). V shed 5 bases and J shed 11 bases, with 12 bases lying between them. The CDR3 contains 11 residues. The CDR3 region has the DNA TGTGCCAGCAGTCGGGACCGCCGGGCTTTCTTT. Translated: CASSRDRRAFF.

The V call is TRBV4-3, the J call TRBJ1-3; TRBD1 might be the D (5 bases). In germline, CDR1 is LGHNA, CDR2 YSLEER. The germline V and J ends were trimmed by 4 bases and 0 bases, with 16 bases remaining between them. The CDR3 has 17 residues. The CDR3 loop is CASSLGEGVLSGNTIYF. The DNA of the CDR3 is TGCGCCAGCAGCCTCGGGGAAGGGGTGCTCTCTGGAAACACCATATATTTT.

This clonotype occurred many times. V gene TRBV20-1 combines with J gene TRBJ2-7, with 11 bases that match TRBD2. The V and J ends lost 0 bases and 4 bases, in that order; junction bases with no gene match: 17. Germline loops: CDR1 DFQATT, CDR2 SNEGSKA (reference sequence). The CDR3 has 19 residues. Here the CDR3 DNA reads TGCAGTGCTAGAGAGTTAAAACTAGCGGGAGCGCGGGGGGATTACGAGCAGTACTTC. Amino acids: CSARELKLAGARGDYEQYF.

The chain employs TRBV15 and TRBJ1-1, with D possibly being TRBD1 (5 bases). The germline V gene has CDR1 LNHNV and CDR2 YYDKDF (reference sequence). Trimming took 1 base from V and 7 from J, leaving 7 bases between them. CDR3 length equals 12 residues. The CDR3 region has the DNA TGTGCCACCAGCAGAGCTCAGGGTGAAGCTTTCTTT. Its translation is CATSRAQGEAFF.

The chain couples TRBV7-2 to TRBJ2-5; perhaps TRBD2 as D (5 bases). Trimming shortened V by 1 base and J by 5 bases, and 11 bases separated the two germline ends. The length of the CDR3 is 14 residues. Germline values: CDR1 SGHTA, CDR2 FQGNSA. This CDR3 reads CASSLDMWEETQYF. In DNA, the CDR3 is TGTGCCAGCAGCTTAGACATGTGGGAGGAGACCCAGTACTTC.

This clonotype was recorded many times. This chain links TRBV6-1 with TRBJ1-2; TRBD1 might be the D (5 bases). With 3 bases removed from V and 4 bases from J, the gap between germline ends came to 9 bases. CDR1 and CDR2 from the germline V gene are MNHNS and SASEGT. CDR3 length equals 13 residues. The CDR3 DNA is TGTGCCAGCAGTGAGGAAGGGGTCTATGGCTACACCTTC. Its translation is CASSEEGVYGYTF.

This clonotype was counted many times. CDR3: CAITGDKGRNTEAFF. As DNA, the CDR3 is TGTGCCATAACCGGGGACAAAGGGAGGAACACTGAAGCTTTCTTT. The V call is TRBV10-3, the J call TRBJ1-1, with a tentative D call TRBD1 (6 bases). The CDR3 length is 15 residues. Germline CDR1 is ENHRY and CDR2 is SYGVKD. Trimming shortened V by 9 bases and J by 1 base, and 18 bases separated the two germline ends.

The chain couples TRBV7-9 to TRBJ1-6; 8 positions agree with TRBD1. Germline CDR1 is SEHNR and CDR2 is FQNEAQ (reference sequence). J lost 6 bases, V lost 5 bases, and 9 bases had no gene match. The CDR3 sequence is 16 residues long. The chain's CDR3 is CASSPRRTGTNSPLHF. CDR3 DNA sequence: TGTGCCAGCAGCCCTAGGCGGACAGGGACTAATTCACCCCTCCACTTT.

CDR3: CASSLIQLDGELFF. The CDR3 region has the DNA TGTGCCAGCAGTTTAATACAACTAGACGGGGAGCTGTTTTTT. The genes are TRBV12-3 or TRBV12-4 and TRBJ2-2; perhaps TRBD2 as D (5 bases). V was cut by 2 bases and J by 7 bases, with 11 bases left in between. The CDR3 sequence is 14 residues long.

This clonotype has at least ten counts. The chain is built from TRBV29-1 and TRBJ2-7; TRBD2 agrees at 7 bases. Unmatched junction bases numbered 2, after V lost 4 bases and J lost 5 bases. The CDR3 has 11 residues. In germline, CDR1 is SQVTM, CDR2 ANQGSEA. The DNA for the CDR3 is TGCAGCGTTGCGAGCGGGAACGAGCAGTACTTC. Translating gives CSVASGNEQYF.